This T cell receptor (beta chain) was sequenced during a study of control samples from healthy donors and cancer patients. Germline CDR1 SGHKS, CDR2 YYEKEE (reference sequence). The CDR3 extends over 15 amino acids. Deletions cut 0 bases from V and 6 bases from J, with 13 bases between. Generated by immunoSEQ multiplex PCR, the TCRdb table keeps only in-frame clones and is missing some. This table has some 200,000 clones, about 94% appearing once. This sequence originates from a man aged 45-60 years in good health. Material: blood. V gene TRBV5-5 combines with J gene TRBJ1-5; the D is unclear. The CDR3 DNA reads as TGTGCCAGCAGCTTGGCCGCGGTACAGTTTCAGCCCCAGCATTTT. Translating it yields CASSLAAVQFQPQHF.